This paragraph covers one T cell receptor (beta chain) sequence. This CDR3 comprises 14 residues. The germline CDR1 and CDR2 sequences are DFQATT and SNEGSKA (reference sequence). The V and J ends lost 3 bases and 4 bases, in that order; junction bases with no gene match: 5. The donors' regimen was nivolumab, ipilimumab, aspirin, low-dose cyclophosphamide and low-dose radiotherapy. This entry comes from a study of low-dose radiotherapy and immunotherapy resistance in tumors. At the level of the study: Cyclophosphamide infusions of 200 mg/m2 came every two weeks, one day before radiation-immunotherapy. Aspirin was taken orally by patients at 300 mg daily for four cycles from cycle 1 day 1.

Alpha and beta chains were covered, as first-strand cDNA relied on TRAV- and TRBV-specific primers. Using a constant-region primer together with a V-primer adapter, TCRs were subjected to approximately 20 PCR cycles of amplification. Isolated mRNA was amplified by in vitro transcription. TCRdb used MiXCR to reprocess the reads, holding one entry per CDR3 protein. The sample carries fewer than 10,000 distinct CDR3 sequences, 75% recorded once. The chain employs TRBV20-1 and TRBJ2-1; 8 bases map to TRBD2. The sequence derives from a human donor with advanced metastatic prostate, ovarian, gallbladder or colorectal cancer (not recorded which). This table probably holds off-target reads from a library built for another chain. The CDR3 DNA is TGCAGTGCTAGTTGGCTAGCGGGTTACAATGAGCAGTTCTTC. Translating it yields CSASWLAGYNEQFF.